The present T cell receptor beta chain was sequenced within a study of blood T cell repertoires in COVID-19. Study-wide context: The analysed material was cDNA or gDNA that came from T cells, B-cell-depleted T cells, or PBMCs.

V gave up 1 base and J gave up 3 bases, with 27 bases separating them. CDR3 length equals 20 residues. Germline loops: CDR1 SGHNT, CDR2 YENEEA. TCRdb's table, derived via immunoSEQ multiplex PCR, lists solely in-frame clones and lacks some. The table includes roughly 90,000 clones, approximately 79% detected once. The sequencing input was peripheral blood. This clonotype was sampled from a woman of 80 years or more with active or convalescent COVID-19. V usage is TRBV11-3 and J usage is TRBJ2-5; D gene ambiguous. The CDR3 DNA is TGTGCCAGCAGCTTAGTTTACAGAGTCAACCCGCAGACCCACGAAGAGACCCAGTACTTC. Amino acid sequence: CASSLVYRVNPQTHEETQYF.